The rows below give T cell receptor beta chains drawn from one sample of a study of blood T cells in healthy people across ages. MiXCR, run by TCRdb on the 5' RACE reads, gives a single entry per CDR3 protein. Of nearly 1 million distinct CDR3 sequences in the sample, 45% to 60% are singletons; the top ten hold roughly 23%. Sequencing was done on a sample of blood. The receptors derive from a woman aged 55-75 years in good health. CDR3s include the opening cysteine and the closing phenylalanine or tryptophan. Fields, in order: V gene, clone size, D gene, J gene, CDR3 length, CDR3 DNA, CDR3 protein. A D gene is named only where the DNA matches it firmly. Expanded clones are given a class, and other clones once, few, many or no size at all.

>TRBV20-1|NA|NA|TRBJ2-3|14
TGCAGTGCTAGTTTTTGGGTTAGCACAGATACGCAGTATTTT
CSASFWVSTDTQYF
>TRBV5-1|NA|NA|TRBJ2-3|17
TGCGCCAGCAGCCAGATAGGAATCCTTACTGGCACAGATACGCAGTATTTT
CASSQIGILTGTDTQYF
>TRBV10-3|few|NA|TRBJ2-7|14
TGTGCCATCAGTGAGTGGGTAGGAAGCTACGAGCAGTACTTC
CAISEWVGSYEQYF
>TRBV20-1|NA|NA|TRBJ2-2|15
TGCAGTGCTTCCCAATTACTACCGAACACCGGGGAGCTGTTTTTT
CSASQLLPNTGELFF
>TRBV4-1|few|TRBD1|TRBJ1-2|16
TGCGCCAGCAGCCAAGATCAAAACAGGGGTTATGGTGGCTACACCTTC
CASSQDQNRGYGGYTF
>TRBV20-1|few|NA|TRBJ2-7|12
TGCAGTGCTAATGGCGAGACCTACGAGCAGTACTTC
CSANGETYEQYF
>TRBV24-1|NA|NA|TRBJ2-5|12
TGTGCCACCCGTGAAGGTACTGAGACCCAGTACTTC
CATREGTETQYF
>TRBV21-1|NA|NA|TRBJ1-6|18
TGTGCCAGCAGCAAGGGTCGGGCTATTGGAGCCCACAATTCACCCCTCCACTTT
CASSKGRAIGAHNSPLHF
>TRBV7-9|NA|NA|TRBJ2-1|18
TGTGCCAGCAGCTTAGTAGGCCAGGCGGGTAACTCCTACAATGAGCAGTTCTTC
CASSLVGQAGNSYNEQFF
>TRBV6-2/TRBV6-3|NA|TRBD2|TRBJ2-7|16
TGTGCCAGCAGTTACTCTTCGGGAGGGCCCTCCTACGAGCAGTACTTC
CASSYSSGGPSYEQYF
>TRBV10-3|few|NA|TRBJ2-5|14
TGTGCCACAAGGGCTCGTGACTCCCAAGAGACCCAGTACTTC
CATRARDSQETQYF
>TRBV7-9|NA|NA|TRBJ2-7|15
TGTGCCAGCAGCTTAGCGAGTTCAGGGACGGTCGAGCAGTACTTC
CASSLASSGTVEQYF
>TRBV7-2|NA|NA|TRBJ2-3|14
TGTGCCAGCAGCTCACCGGGAGCCACAGATACGCAGTATTTT
CASSSPGATDTQYF
>TRBV29-1|NA|NA|TRBJ2-3|12
TGCAGCGTTGAGGTCGGTACAGATACGCAGTATTTT
CSVEVGTDTQYF
>TRBV7-9|NA|TRBD2|TRBJ2-3|18
TGTGCCAGCAACTCCCCCGAGACTAGCGGGACTTCCACAGATACGCAGTATTTT
CASNSPETSGTSTDTQYF
>TRBV20-1|NA|NA|TRBJ2-5|14
TGCAGTGCTAGAGCGGTGCGGTTCCAAGAGACCCAGTACTTC
CSARAVRFQETQYF
>TRBV4-1|NA|NA|TRBJ1-2|17
TGCGCCAGCAGCCAAGATGCGCCAGGGCGAGCTAACTATGGCTACACCTTC
CASSQDAPGRANYGYTF
>TRBV7-8|NA|NA|TRBJ2-2|14
TGTGCCAGCAGCTTTGGGGTTACGGCCGGGGAGCTGTTTTTT
CASSFGVTAGELFF
>TRBV7-9|NA|NA|TRBJ2-3|14
TGTGCCAACAGGGCCGGAGTTAGCACAGATACGCAGTATTTT
CANRAGVSTDTQYF
>TRBV20-1|NA|TRBD2|TRBJ2-2|12
TGCAGTGCTCGCGGGAGGATCGGGGAGCTGTTTTTT
CSARGRIGELFF
>TRBV7-9|NA|NA|TRBJ2-1|12
TGTGCCAGCAGCTTGACAGACTATGAGCAGTTCTTC
CASSLTDYEQFF
>TRBV27|NA|NA|TRBJ2-7|12
TGTGCCAGCAGCACCCGGGGGTACGAGCAGTACTTC
CASSTRGYEQYF
>TRBV29-1|few|TRBD1|TRBJ1-5|13
TGCAGCGCCGGACAGGGGGAAGATCAGCCCCAGCATTTT
CSAGQGEDQPQHF
>TRBV9|NA|TRBD1|TRBJ2-4|15
TGTGCCAGCAGCGAGGCGGGACAGGGCCAAAACATTCAGTACTTC
CASSEAGQGQNIQYF
>TRBV20-1|few|TRBD2|TRBJ2-7|15
TGCAGTGCTAGAGAGGGTGGGGGACTAAACTACGAGCAGTACTTC
CSAREGGGLNYEQYF
>TRBV27|NA|NA|TRBJ1-6|13
TGTGCCAGCAAGGTTGGGGGTTTCTCACCCCTCCACTTT
CASKVGGFSPLHF
>TRBV5-6|NA|NA|TRBJ2-1|14
TGTGCCAGCAGCCCCCTTAAAGGGGTCCGGCAGCAGTTCTTC
CASSPLKGVRQQFF
>TRBV7-9|NA|TRBD2|TRBJ2-7|16
TGTGCCAGCAGCTTACCCGGAGGCGGGAGGCTGTCCGAGCAGTACTTC
CASSLPGGGRLSEQYF
>TRBV20-1|once|NA|TRBJ2-7|15
TGCAGTGGGTCTGGAGGGGCGGGATCGACCTACGAGCAGTACTTC
CSGSGGAGSTYEQYF
>TRBV6-1|NA|NA|TRBJ1-5|14
TGTGCCAGTCTGGGGGGAGCAGGGAATCAGCCCCAGCATTTT
CASLGGAGNQPQHF
>TRBV7-9|NA|TRBD1|TRBJ1-1|15
TGTGCCACCGGGACAGGGGGAAGGAAGAACACTGAAGCTTTCTTT
CATGTGGRKNTEAFF
>TRBV24-1|few|NA|TRBJ2-3|13
TGTGCCACCAGTGAATCGACAGCAGATACGCAGTATTTT
CATSESTADTQYF
>TRBV28|few|TRBD1|TRBJ1-2|15
TGTGCCAGCGAATCCCTGCCTAAGGGGGCGCATGGCTACACCTTC
CASESLPKGAHGYTF
>TRBV7-2|NA|TRBD1|TRBJ2-5|14
TGTGCCAGCAGCCAGGGACAGGCGGAAGGGACCCAGTACTTC
CASSQGQAEGTQYF
>TRBV28|NA|NA|TRBJ2-4|16
TGTGCCAGCAGTTTCTCTTGGTCCAGGGGAAAAAACATTCAGTACTTC
CASSFSWSRGKNIQYF
>TRBV20-1|NA|NA|TRBJ1-2|16
TGCAGTGCATCAACGGACCCCGACAGAAAGAGCTATGGCTACACCTTC
CSASTDPDRKSYGYTF
>TRBV11-2|NA|TRBD1|TRBJ2-7|17
TGTGCCAGCAGCCTAATTTATATTGACAGGGGCTCCTACGAGCAGTACTTC
CASSLIYIDRGSYEQYF
>TRBV18|NA|TRBD1|TRBJ2-5|16
TGTGCCAGCTCACCAACGGTTGGGACAGGGGGAGAGACCCAGTACTTC
CASSPTVGTGGETQYF
>TRBV20-1|NA|TRBD2|TRBJ2-7|16
TGCAGTGCTAGAGATTATACTAGCGGGAGCTCCCGCGAGCAGTACTTC
CSARDYTSGSSREQYF
>TRBV5-1|NA|TRBD1|TRBJ2-2|16
TGCGCCAGCACCCTAACCGGGACAGATCTTACCGGGGAGCTGTTTTTT
CASTLTGTDLTGELFF
>TRBV15|NA|NA|TRBJ1-1|16
TGTGCCACCAGCAGAGGAGCCAACAGACCGAACACTGAAGCTTTCTTT
CATSRGANRPNTEAFF
>TRBV6-5|NA|NA|TRBJ2-7|13
TGTGCCAGCAGTTACACTGTCGCTTACGAGCAGTACTTC
CASSYTVAYEQYF
>TRBV4-3|NA|NA|TRBJ2-1|15
TGCGCCAGCAGCCAAGACGGCGGAGGGTACAATGAGCAGTTCTTC
CASSQDGGGYNEQFF
>TRBV29-1|NA|NA|TRBJ2-7|14
TGCAGCGTTGAAGTAAGGACGGCTTACAATGAGCAGTACTTC
CSVEVRTAYNEQYF
>TRBV5-1|NA|TRBD2|TRBJ2-7|15
TGCGCCAGCAGCTTGGAGGCGGGAGCGGTCTACGAGCAGTACTTC
CASSLEAGAVYEQYF
>TRBV12-3/TRBV12-4|few|NA|TRBJ1-5|16
TGTGCCAGCAGTTTAGCGGGACTGAAAGGCAATCAGCCCCAGCATTTT
CASSLAGLKGNQPQHF
>TRBV20-1|NA|NA|TRBJ1-2|13
TGCAGTGCTAGCACAGGTGGCCAATATGGCTACACCTTC
CSASTGGQYGYTF
>TRBV20-1|NA|NA|TRBJ2-7|11
TGCAGTGCTAGTATAGGGCCCGAGCAGTACTTC
CSASIGPEQYF
>TRBV20-1|NA|NA|TRBJ2-3|11
TGCAGTGCCCTTTGGGCAGATACGCAGTATTTT
CSALWADTQYF
>TRBV27|NA|TRBD2|TRBJ2-1|15
TGTGCCAACGCCCGGGAAGCGGGAGGGCAAAATGAGCAGTTCTTC
CANAREAGGQNEQFF
>TRBV6-2/TRBV6-3|many|NA|TRBJ2-5|11
TGTGCCAGCAGTTACGCAGAGACCCAGTACTTC
CASSYAETQYF
>TRBV7-2|NA|NA|TRBJ1-5|14
TGTGCCAGCAGCGGCACAGGGTACAATCAGCCCCAGCATTTT
CASSGTGYNQPQHF
>TRBV29-1|NA|TRBD1|TRBJ2-1|12
TGCAGCGTTGAAGAAGGGGGCGATGAGCAGTTCTTC
CSVEEGGDEQFF
>TRBV4-1|NA|NA|TRBJ2-4|12
TGCGCCAGCAGCCAGGACAGAGAGGCCCAGTACTTC
CASSQDREAQYF